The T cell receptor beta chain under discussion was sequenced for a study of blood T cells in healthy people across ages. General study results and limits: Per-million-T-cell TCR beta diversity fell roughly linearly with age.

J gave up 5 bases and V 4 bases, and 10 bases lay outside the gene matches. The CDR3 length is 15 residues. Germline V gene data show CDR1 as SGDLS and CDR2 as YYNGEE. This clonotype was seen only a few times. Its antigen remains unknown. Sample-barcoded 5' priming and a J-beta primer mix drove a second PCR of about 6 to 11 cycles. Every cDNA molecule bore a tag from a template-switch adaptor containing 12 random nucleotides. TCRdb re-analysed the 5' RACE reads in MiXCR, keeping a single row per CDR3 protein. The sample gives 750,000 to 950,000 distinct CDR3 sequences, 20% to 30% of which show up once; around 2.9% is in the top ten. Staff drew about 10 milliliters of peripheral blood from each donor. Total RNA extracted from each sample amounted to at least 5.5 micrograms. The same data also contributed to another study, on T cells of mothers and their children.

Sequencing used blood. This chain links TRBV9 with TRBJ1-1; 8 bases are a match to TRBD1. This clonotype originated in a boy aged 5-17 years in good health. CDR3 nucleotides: TGTGCCAGCAGCTTAAGCCGGGACAGGAGGACTGAAGCTTTCTTT. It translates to CASSLSRDRRTEAFF. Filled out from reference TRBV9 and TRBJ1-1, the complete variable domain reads DSGVTQTPKHLITATGQRVTLRCSPRSGDLSVYWYQQSLDQGLQFLIQYYNGEERAKGNILERFSAQQFPDLHSELNLSSLELGDSALYFCASSLSRDRRTEAFFGQGTRLTVV.